This TCR beta chain emerged from a study of CD8+CD57+ T cells in acquired aplastic anemia listed by TCRdb under 2018. Some background on the complete study: A mean of about 3.2 ug of DNA, ranging from roughly 0.19 to 27.4 ug, was extracted from sorted CD4+ and CD8+ cells. Mean read counts for healthy donor samples were about 9.8 million for CD4+ cells and around 11 million for CD8+ cells.

A note on this clonotype: Its binding antigen is unknown. Per-base quality was not reported, and no clone a single base away is much larger than it.

From its cysteine to its phenylalanine, the CDR3 spans 17 amino acids. The read is trimmed to its CDR3 DNA, 51 bases read in frame from base 1. For this chain, trimming is 7 bases at the V end and 0 bases at the J end, and the number of junction bases without a gene match is 5. CDR1 SNHLY and CDR2 FYNNEI were looked up in the germline V gene. Profiling of TCR beta VDJ combinations and CDR3 sequences used genomic DNA as the template. An Illumina HiSeq 2000 was the platform used for TCR repertoire sequencing. Concerning the study's data processing: Repertoire assessment relied on Simpson's diversity index, CDR3 size and DJ length profiles, and TRBV/TRBJ rearrangement plots. Whichever DNA sequence was most abundant in the deep sequencing data was defined as the immunodominant clone. CDR3 amino acid sequences were screened for sharing across subjects and were compared with published repertoires and the VDJdb database. Using fastp at Q25 and MiXCR, TCRdb reprocessed the public reads and kept productive beta chains. Here each entry gathers all rows of one CDR3 protein and keeps the most common genes and DNA. What appears here as the V and J calls and clone size reflects TCRdb's work, not the paper's. The sample data list around 400,000 distinct CDR3 sequences, and about two thirds of these were observed just once. The ten largest clonotypes hold approximately 3.9% of the sample.

What the work shows at the level of the full study, not this receptor alone: Patients and healthy controls showed no significant difference in CD8+ Simpson's diversity (P=0.060). Some 30 CD8+ CDR3 sequences were found to be shared between patients and controls, but these sequences appeared to be highly expressed in patients and within the immunodominant clones of the patients.

TCR repertoires of sorted CD4+ and CD8+ blood T cells from severe aplastic anemia patients and healthy subjects were deep-sequenced in the study. Ficoll-Paque density gradient centrifugation was used to isolate peripheral blood mononuclear cells. CD4+ and CD8+ T cells were sorted by FACS or magnetic beads before DNA extraction. Sequencing was done on a sample of sorted CD4+, CD8+, or CD8+CD57+ T cells (not recorded which) from PBMCs. This chain joins TRBV2 to TRBJ2-3; TRBD2 lines up with 15 middle nucleotides. The TCR originated in a human donor in good health, serving as a control. The CDR3 in this case is CASTGTSGGTSTDTQYF. The DNA sequence is TGTGCCAGCACTGGGACTAGCGGGGGGACTAGCACAGATACGCAGTATTTT.